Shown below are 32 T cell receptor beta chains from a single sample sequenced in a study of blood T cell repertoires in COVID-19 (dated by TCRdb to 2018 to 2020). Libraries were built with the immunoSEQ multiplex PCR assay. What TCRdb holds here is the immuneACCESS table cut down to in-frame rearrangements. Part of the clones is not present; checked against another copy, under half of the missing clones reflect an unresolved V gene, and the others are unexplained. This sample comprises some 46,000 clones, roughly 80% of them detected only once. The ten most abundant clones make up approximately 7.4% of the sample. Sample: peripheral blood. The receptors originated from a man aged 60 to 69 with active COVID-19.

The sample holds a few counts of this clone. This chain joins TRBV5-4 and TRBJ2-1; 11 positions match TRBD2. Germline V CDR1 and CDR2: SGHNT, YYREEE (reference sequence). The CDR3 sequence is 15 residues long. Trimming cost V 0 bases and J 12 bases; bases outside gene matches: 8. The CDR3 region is CASSLDTSGRRRQFF. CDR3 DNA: TGTGCCAGCAGCTTGGACACTAGCGGGAGAAGGCGGCAGTTCTTC.

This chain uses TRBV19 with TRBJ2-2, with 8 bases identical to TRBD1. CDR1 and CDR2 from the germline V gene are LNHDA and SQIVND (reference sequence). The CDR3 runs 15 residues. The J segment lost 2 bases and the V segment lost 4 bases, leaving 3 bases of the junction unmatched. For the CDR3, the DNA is TGTGCCAGTAGTAGGACAGGGCTAAACACCGGGGAGCTGTTTTTT. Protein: CASSRTGLNTGELFF. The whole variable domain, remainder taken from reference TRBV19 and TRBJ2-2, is DGGITQSPKYLFRKEGQNVTLSCEQNLNHDAMYWYRQDPGQGLRLIYYSQIVNDFQKGDIAEGYSVSREKKESFPLTVTSAQKNPTAFYLCASSRTGLNTGELFFGEGSRLTVL.

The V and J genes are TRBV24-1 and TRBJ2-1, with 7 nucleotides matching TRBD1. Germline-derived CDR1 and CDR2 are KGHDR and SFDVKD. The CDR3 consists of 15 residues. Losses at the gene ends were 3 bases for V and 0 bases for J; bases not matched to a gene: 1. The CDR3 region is CATSDQGVSYNEQFF. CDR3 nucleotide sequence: TGTGCCACCAGTGATCAGGGGGTCTCCTACAATGAGCAGTTCTTC.

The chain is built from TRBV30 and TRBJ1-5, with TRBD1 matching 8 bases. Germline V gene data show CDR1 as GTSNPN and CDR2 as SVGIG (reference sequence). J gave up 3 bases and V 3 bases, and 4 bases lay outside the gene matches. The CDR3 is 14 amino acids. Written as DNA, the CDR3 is TGTGCCTGGAGGGGCCAGGGGGCCAATCAGCCCCAGCATTTT. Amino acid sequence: CAWRGQGANQPQHF.

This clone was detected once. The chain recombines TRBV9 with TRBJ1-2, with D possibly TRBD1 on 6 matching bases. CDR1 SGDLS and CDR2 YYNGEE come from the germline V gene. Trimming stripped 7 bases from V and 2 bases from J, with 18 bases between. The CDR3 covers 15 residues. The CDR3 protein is CASSPSTGSNYGYTF. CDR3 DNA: TGTGCCAGCTCTCCCAGTACAGGGAGCAACTATGGCTACACCTTC.

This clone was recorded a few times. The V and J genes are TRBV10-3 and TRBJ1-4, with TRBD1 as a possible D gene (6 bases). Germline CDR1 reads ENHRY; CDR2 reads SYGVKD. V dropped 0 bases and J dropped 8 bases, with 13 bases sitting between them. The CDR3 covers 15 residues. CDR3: CAISESSGGWEKLFF. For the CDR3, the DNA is TGTGCCATCAGTGAGTCGAGCGGGGGCTGGGAAAAACTGTTTTTT.

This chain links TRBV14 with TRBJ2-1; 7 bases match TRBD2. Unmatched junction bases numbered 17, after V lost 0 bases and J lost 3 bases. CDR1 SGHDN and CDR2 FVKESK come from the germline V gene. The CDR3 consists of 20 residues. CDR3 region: CASSQDLLRGWEGRYNEQFF. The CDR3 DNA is TGTGCCAGCAGCCAAGATCTTCTTCGTGGGTGGGAGGGTCGCTACAATGAGCAGTTCTTC.

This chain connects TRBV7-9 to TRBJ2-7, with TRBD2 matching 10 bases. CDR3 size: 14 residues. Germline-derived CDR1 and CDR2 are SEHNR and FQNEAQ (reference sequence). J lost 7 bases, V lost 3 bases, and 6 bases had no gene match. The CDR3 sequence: CASSFTSGEGEQYF. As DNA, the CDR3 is TGTGCCAGCAGCTTTACTAGCGGGGAGGGGGAGCAGTACTTC.

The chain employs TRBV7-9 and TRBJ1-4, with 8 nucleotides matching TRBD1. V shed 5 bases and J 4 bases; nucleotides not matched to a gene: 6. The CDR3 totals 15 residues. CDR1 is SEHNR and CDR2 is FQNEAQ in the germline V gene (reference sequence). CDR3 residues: CASSPRQGYNEKLFF. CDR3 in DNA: TGTGCCAGCAGCCCCCGACAGGGGTATAATGAAAAACTGTTTTTT.

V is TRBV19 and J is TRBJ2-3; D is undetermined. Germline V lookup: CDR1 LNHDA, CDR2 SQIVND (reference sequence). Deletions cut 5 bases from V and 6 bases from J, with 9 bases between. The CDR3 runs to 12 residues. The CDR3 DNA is TGTGCCAGTAGTCAAGCCCGGGATACGCAGTATTTT. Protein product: CASSQARDTQYF.

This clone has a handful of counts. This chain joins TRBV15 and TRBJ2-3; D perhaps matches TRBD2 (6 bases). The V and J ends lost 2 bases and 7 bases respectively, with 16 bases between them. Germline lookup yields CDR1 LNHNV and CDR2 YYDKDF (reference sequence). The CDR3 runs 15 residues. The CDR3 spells CATSRIRRGSHTQYF. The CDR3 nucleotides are TGTGCCACCAGCAGAATTAGGCGGGGCAGCCATACGCAGTATTTT.

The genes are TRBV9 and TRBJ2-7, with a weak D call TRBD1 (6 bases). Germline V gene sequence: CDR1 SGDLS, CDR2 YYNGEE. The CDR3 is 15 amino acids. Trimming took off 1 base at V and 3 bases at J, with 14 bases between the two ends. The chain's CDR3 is CASSVSAQGSYEQYF. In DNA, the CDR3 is TGTGCCAGCAGCGTATCTGCCCAGGGGAGCTACGAGCAGTACTTC.

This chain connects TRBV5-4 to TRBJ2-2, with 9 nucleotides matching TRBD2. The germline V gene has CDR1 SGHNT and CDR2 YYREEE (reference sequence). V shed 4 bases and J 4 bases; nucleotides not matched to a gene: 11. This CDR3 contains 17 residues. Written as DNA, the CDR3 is TGTGCCAGCAGCCCGCCGCGGGGCGGGGGGGGCACCGGGGAGCTGTTTTTT. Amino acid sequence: CASSPPRGGGGTGELFF.

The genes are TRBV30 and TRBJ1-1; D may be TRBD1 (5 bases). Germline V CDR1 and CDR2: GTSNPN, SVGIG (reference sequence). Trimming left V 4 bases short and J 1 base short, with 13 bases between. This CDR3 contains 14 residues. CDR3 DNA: TGTGCCTGGATTATCGGGACTGGGAACACTGAAGCTTTCTTT. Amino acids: CAWIIGTGNTEAFF.

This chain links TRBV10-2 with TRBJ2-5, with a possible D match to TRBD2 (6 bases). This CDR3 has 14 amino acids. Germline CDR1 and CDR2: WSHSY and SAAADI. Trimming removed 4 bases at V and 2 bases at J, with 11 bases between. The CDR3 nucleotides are TGCGCCAGCAGTGTAGCCGGGAGTCAAGAGACCCAGTACTTC. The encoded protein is CASSVAGSQETQYF.

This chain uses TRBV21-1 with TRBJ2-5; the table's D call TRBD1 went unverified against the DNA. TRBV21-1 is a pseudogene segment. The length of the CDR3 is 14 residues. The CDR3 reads CASSRETGGETQYF. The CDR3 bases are TGTGCCAGCAGCAGAGAGACAGGGGGGGAGACCCAGTACTTC.

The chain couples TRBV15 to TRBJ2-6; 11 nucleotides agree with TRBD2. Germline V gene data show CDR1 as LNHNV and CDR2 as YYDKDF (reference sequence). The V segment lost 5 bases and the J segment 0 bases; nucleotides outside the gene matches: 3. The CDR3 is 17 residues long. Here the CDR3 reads CATSALAGGSGANVLTF. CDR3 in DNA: TGTGCCACCAGCGCCCTAGCGGGGGGCTCTGGGGCCAACGTCCTGACTTTC.

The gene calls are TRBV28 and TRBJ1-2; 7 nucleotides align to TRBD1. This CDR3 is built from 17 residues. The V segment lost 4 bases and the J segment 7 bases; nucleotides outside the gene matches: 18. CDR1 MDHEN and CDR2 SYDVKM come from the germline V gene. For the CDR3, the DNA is TGTGCCAGCAGTTCTAAGAAGCGGACAGGCGGTTGGGTTGGCTACACCTTC. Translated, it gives CASSSKKRTGGWVGYTF.

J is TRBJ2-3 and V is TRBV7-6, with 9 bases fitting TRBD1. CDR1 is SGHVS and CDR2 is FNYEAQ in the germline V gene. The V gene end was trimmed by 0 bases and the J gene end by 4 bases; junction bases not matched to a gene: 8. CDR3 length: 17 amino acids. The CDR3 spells CASSLATGGSLADTQYF. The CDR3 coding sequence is TGTGCCAGCAGCTTAGCGACAGGGGGGAGTTTGGCAGATACGCAGTATTTT.

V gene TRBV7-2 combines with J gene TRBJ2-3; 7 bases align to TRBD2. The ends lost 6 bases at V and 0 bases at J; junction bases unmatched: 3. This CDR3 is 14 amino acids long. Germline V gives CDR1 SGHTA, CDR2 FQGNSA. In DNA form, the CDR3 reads TGTGCCAGCAGACTAGCGACTAGCACAGATACGCAGTATTTT. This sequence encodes CASRLATSTDTQYF.

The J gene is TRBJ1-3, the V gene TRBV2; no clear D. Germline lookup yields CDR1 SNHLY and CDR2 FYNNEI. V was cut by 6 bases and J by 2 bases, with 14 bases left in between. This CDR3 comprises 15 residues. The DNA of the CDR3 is TGTGCCAGCAGCCGTGACATTTTACCTGGAAACACCATATATTTT. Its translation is CASSRDILPGNTIYF.

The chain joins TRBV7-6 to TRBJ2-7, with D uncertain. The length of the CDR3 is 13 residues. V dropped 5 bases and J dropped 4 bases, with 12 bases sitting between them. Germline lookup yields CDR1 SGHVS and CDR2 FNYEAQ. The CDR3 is CASSAGVGYEQYF. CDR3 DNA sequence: TGTGCCAGCAGCGCCGGAGTTGGGTACGAGCAGTACTTC. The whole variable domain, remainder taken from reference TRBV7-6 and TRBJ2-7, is GAGVSQSPRYKVTKRGQDVALRCDPISGHVSLYWYRQALGQGPEFLTYFNYEAQQDKSGLPNDRFSAERPEGSISTLTIQRTEQRDSAMYRCASSAGVGYEQYFGPGTRLTVT.

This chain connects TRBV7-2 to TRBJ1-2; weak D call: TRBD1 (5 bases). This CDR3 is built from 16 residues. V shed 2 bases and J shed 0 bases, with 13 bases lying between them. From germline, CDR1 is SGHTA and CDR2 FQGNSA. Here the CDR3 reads CASSLQGTRANYGYTF. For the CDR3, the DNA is TGTGCCAGCAGCTTACAGGGTACTCGAGCTAACTATGGCTACACCTTC.

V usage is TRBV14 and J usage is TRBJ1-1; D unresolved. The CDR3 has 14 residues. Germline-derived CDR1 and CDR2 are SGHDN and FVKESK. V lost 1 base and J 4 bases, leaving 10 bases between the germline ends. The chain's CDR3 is CASSQAGGITEAFF. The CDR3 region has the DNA TGTGCCAGCAGCCAAGCAGGAGGCATCACTGAAGCTTTCTTT. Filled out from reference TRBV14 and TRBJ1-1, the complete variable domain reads EAGVTQFPSHSVIEKGQTVTLRCDPISGHDNLYWYRRVMGKEIKFLLHFVKESKQDESGMPNNRFLAERTGGTYSTLKVQPAELEDSGVYFCASSQAGGITEAFFGQGTRLTVV.

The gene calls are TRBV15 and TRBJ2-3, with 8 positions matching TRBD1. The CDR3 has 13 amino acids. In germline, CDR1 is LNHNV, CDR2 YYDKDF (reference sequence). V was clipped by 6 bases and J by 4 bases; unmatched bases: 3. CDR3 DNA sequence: TGTGCCACCAGGACAGGGGCGGCAGATACGCAGTATTTT. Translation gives CATRTGAADTQYF.

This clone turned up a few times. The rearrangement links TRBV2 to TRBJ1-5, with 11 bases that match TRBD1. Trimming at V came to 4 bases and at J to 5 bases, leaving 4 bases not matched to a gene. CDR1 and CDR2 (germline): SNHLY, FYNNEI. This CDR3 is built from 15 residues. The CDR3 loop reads CASSVGQGAYQPQHF. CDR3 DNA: TGTGCCAGCAGTGTTGGACAGGGGGCTTATCAGCCCCAGCATTTT.

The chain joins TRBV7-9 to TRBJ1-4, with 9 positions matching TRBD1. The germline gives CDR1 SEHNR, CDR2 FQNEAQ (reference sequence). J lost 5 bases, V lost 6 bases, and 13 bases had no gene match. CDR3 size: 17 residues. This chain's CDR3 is CASSSTGGGYWNEKLFF. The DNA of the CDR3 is TGTGCCAGCAGTTCCACAGGGGGCGGATATTGGAATGAAAAACTGTTTTTT.

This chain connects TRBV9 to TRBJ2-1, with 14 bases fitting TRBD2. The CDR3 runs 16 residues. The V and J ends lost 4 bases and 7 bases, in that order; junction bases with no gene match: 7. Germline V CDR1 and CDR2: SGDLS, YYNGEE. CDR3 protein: CASSPPGLAGGNEQFF. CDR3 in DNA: TGTGCCAGCAGCCCTCCAGGACTAGCGGGGGGTAATGAGCAGTTCTTC. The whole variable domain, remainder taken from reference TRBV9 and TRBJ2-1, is DSGVTQTPKHLITATGQRVTLRCSPRSGDLSVYWYQQSLDQGLQFLIQYYNGEERAKGNILERFSAQQFPDLHSELNLSSLELGDSALYFCASSPPGLAGGNEQFFGPGTRLTVL.

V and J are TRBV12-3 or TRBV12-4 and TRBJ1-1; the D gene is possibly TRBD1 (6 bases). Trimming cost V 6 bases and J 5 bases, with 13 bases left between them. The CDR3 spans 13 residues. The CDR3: CASSPGQGTEAFF. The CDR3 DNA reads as TGTGCCAGCAGCCCAGGGCAGGGGACTGAAGCTTTCTTT.

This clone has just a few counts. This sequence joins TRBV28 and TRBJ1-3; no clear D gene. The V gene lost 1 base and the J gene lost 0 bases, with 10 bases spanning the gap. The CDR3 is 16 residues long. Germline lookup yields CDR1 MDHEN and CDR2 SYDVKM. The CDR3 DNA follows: TGTGCCAGCAGTTTATTCGGGGTTTTCTCTGGAAACACCATATATTTT. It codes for CASSLFGVFSGNTIYF.

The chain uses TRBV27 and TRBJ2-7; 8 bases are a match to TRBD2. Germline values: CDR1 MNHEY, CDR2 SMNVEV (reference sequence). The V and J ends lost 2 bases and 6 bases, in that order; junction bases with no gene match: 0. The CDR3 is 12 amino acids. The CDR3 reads CASSLLAGEQYF. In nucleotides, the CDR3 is TGTGCCAGCAGTTTACTAGCGGGCGAGCAGTACTTC.

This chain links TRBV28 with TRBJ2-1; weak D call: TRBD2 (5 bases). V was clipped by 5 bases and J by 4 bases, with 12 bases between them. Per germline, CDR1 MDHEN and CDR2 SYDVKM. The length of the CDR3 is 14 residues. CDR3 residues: CASSRFTSYNEQFF. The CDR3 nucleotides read TGTGCCAGCAGTCGATTTACTAGTTACAATGAGCAGTTCTTC. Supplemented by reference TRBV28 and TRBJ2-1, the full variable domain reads DVKVTQSSRYLVKRTGEKVFLECVQDMDHENMFWYRQDPGLGLRLIYFSYDVKMKEKGDIPEGYSVSREKKERFSLILESASTNQTSMYLCASSRFTSYNEQFFGPGTRLTVL.